Below, 27 T cell receptor beta chains from the same sample are listed, as sequenced in a study of blood T cell repertoires in COVID-19. The table came from immunoSEQ multiplex PCR; TCRdb's copy has only in-frame clones and leaves some out. The sample lists about 160,000 clones, around four fifths seen once, with 2.8% in the top ten. Material: peripheral blood. The receptor set was obtained from a man in his 70s with acute or convalescent COVID-19.

This clone was detected once. The chain recombines TRBV11-3 with TRBJ2-1; D not certain. The CDR3 has 15 amino acids. The germline V gene has CDR1 SGHNT and CDR2 YENEEA. V shed 4 bases and J shed 3 bases, with 13 bases lying between them. The CDR3 protein is CASSSDKVGYNEQFF. CDR3 sequence (DNA): TGTGCCAGCAGCTCCGACAAGGTGGGCTACAATGAGCAGTTCTTC.

This clone was picked up a small number of times. The chain couples TRBV6-5 to TRBJ1-2; D is possibly TRBD1 (6 bases). The CDR3 is 13 amino acids. Germline V gives CDR1 MNHEY, CDR2 SVGAGI. Trimming pared 7 bases from V and 2 bases from J, leaving 11 bases between. As DNA, the CDR3 is TGTGCCAGCATCATCCAGGGGAACTATGGCTACACCTTC. Amino acids: CASIIQGNYGYTF.

The chain carries TRBV5-1 and TRBJ1-5; 9 nucleotides line up with TRBD1. This CDR3 comprises 18 residues. Germline V gene lookup returns CDR1 SGHRS and CDR2 YFSETQ. V was clipped by 0 bases and J by 0 bases; unmatched bases: 7. This CDR3 reads CASSLGGQGSYSNQPQHF. CDR3 sequence (DNA): TGCGCCAGCAGCTTGGGTGGACAGGGGTCTTATAGCAATCAGCCCCAGCATTTT.

The chain recombines TRBV19 with TRBJ1-4, with unresolved D. CDR3 length equals 18 residues. The V gene lost 4 bases and the J gene lost 2 bases, with 20 bases spanning the gap. Germline V gene sequence: CDR1 LNHDA, CDR2 SQIVND (reference sequence). CDR3 bases: TGTGCCAGTAGTACTCCTAGAGAATCGGAGCCTACTAATGAAAAACTGTTTTTT. Protein: CASSTPRESEPTNEKLFF.

Written as DNA, the CDR3 is TGTGCCAGCAGCACACAGGGGGAGAGCACTGAAGCTTTCTTT. This gives the protein CASSTQGESTEAFF. The chain is built from TRBV6-5 and TRBJ1-1; 8 nucleotides align to TRBD1. This CDR3 comprises 14 residues. The V gene's germline CDR1 is MNHEY and CDR2 SVGAGI. Unmatched junction bases numbered 7, after V lost 6 bases and J lost 4 bases.

This clone was counted a single time. The chain is built from TRBV6-5 and TRBJ1-2; 7 bases are shared with TRBD1. The CDR3 contains 15 residues. V was clipped by 0 bases and J by 3 bases; unmatched bases: 4. The germline CDR1 and CDR2 sequences are MNHEY and SVGAGI. This CDR3 is CASSYSQGGDYGYTF. The CDR3 DNA reads TGTGCCAGCAGTTACTCGCAGGGGGGAGACTATGGCTACACCTTC.

This clone came up once. The V call is TRBV29-1, the J call TRBJ1-2; D is uncertain. CDR1 is SQVTM, CDR2 ANQGSEA, per germline. This CDR3 comprises 11 residues. The V gene lost 3 bases and the J gene lost 8 bases, with 10 bases spanning the gap. The CDR3 loop is CSVEAGRGYTF. Here the CDR3 DNA reads TGCAGCGTTGAGGCAGGCAGGGGCTACACCTTC.

The chain uses TRBV2 and TRBJ2-1; TRBD2 agrees at 13 bases. Germline V gives CDR1 SNHLY, CDR2 FYNNEI. The CDR3 spans 14 residues. Trimming took 4 bases from V and 7 from J; bases not matched to a gene: 1. The CDR3 DNA is TGTGCCAGCAGTGTACTAGCGGGGGGGAATGAGCAGTTCTTC. Protein product: CASSVLAGGNEQFF.

The rearrangement uses TRBV5-1 and TRBJ1-1, with TRBD1 matching 9 bases. This CDR3 has 17 amino acids. Losses at the gene ends were 3 bases for V and 0 bases for J; bases not matched to a gene: 9. CDR1 and CDR2 from the germline V gene are SGHRS and YFSETQ. CDR3 protein: CASSSTGTGIMNTEAFF. The DNA of the CDR3 is TGCGCCAGCAGCTCGACCGGGACAGGGATCATGAACACTGAAGCTTTCTTT.

The V gene is TRBV4-1, the J gene TRBJ2-5, with a possible D match to TRBD2 (7 bases). Germline V gene data show CDR1 as MGHRA and CDR2 as YSYEKL. V lost 1 base and J 4 bases, leaving 19 bases between the germline ends. CDR3 length: 17 amino acids. For the CDR3, the DNA is TGCGCCAGCAGCCAAGGAGGGGGGGGACGGAGGCGAGAGACCCAGTACTTC. Protein sequence: CASSQGGGGRRRETQYF.

The CDR3 region is CASSLISNTEAFF. CDR3 coding DNA: TGTGCCAGCAGTTTAATCTCTAACACTGAAGCTTTCTTT. The genes are TRBV28 and TRBJ1-1; D is uncertain. V was cut by 2 bases and J by 2 bases, with 6 bases left in between. Germline CDR1 is MDHEN and CDR2 is SYDVKM. There are 13 residues in the CDR3.

Many counts were recorded for this clone. This chain links TRBV27 with TRBJ1-1; 7 bases fit TRBD1. Germline values: CDR1 MNHEY, CDR2 SMNVEV (reference sequence). With V trimmed by 6 bases and J by 1 base, 5 bases remained unmatched. The CDR3 totals 14 residues. CDR3 region: CASRDRSWNTEAFF. The CDR3 nucleotides read TGTGCCAGCAGGGACAGGTCCTGGAACACTGAAGCTTTCTTT.

There are a few counts of this clone. V usage is TRBV19 and J usage is TRBJ1-4, with D unclear. Germline CDR1 LNHDA, CDR2 SQIVND (reference sequence). Trimming removed 2 bases from V and 2 bases from J, with 12 bases in between. The CDR3 totals 16 residues. This chain's CDR3 is CASSISRQRTNEKLFF. Here the CDR3 DNA reads TGTGCCAGTAGTATATCGAGACAACGGACTAATGAAAAACTGTTTTTT.

The DNA of the CDR3 is TGTGCCAGCAGTTATGGTCTCGGGACTAGCTCTCTCGAGCAGTACTTC. Translation gives CASSYGLGTSSLEQYF. The rearrangement joins TRBV6-2 or TRBV6-3 to TRBJ2-7, with 9 bases matching TRBD2. Trimming removed 3 bases from V and 6 bases from J; junction bases left unmatched: 12. The germline gives CDR1 MNHEY, CDR2 SVGEGT. The CDR3 spans 16 residues.

J is TRBJ2-7 and V is TRBV5-1; TRBD1 matches 11 bases. The CDR3 covers 14 residues. Germline-derived CDR1 and CDR2 are SGHRS and YFSETQ. V trimming: 5 bases; J trimming: 3 bases; junction bases outside the gene matches: 4. The CDR3 sequence is CASSWGQGGYEQYF. DNA for the CDR3: TGCGCCAGCAGTTGGGGACAGGGGGGCTACGAGCAGTACTTC.

The rearrangement joins TRBV7-9 to TRBJ1-6; no clear D. Germline CDR1 is SEHNR and CDR2 is FQNEAQ (reference sequence). The CDR3 has 17 residues. V was cut by 1 base and J by 0 bases, with 10 bases left in between. The chain's CDR3 is CASSLGLTSSYNSPLHF. The DNA of the CDR3 is TGTGCCAGCAGCTTAGGTCTCACCAGCTCCTATAATTCACCCCTCCACTTT.

The chain joins TRBV4-1 to TRBJ2-1; TRBD2 agrees at 13 bases. This CDR3 contains 18 residues. The germline CDR1 and CDR2 sequences are MGHRA and YSYEKL. V lost 4 bases, J lost 8 bases, and 14 bases stayed unmatched. Written as DNA, the CDR3 is TGCGCCAGCAGCCTTTCCCCACTACTAGCGGGAGGGCGGGATGAGCAGTTCTTC. It specifies CASSLSPLLAGGRDEQFF.

The genes are TRBV4-3 and TRBJ1-1; D ambiguous. CDR1 and CDR2 from the germline V gene are LGHNA and YSLEER. The CDR3 totals 14 residues. The V and J ends lost 1 base and 3 bases respectively, with 9 bases between them. In DNA form, the CDR3 reads TGCGCCAGCAGCCAAGGGATGGAGTACACTGAAGCTTTCTTT. Protein sequence: CASSQGMEYTEAFF.

The chain has TRBV5-4 and TRBJ1-2; 8 bases align to TRBD1. The junction had 10 bases not matched to a gene; V was cut back by 4 bases and J by 2 bases. The CDR3 runs to 16 residues. From germline, CDR1 is SGHNT and CDR2 YYREEE (reference sequence). The CDR3 spells CASSGATGARNYGYTF. The DNA for the CDR3 is TGTGCCAGCAGCGGGGCGACAGGGGCCAGGAACTATGGCTACACCTTC.

The chain combines TRBV7-3 with TRBJ2-3, with D hard to call. Germline V CDR1 and CDR2: SGHTA, FQGTGA. There are 12 residues in the CDR3. The V gene lost 5 bases and the J gene lost 0 bases, with 3 bases spanning the gap. The CDR3 DNA sequence: TGTGCCAGCAGCCTCAGCACAGATACGCAGTATTTT. Amino acid sequence: CASSLSTDTQYF.

Of note for this clone: One junction end does not reproduce the germline sequence, and a read error may be involved. This rearrangement joins TRBV28 to TRBJ2-7, with a tentative D call TRBD2 (5 bases). Per germline, CDR1 MDHEN and CDR2 SYDVKM. The CDR3 length is 11 residues. The CDR3: CTTGIGGEQYF. In DNA, the CDR3 is TGCACAACGGGGATCGGCGGCGAGCAGTACTTC.

The chain combines TRBV7-9 with TRBJ2-2; 8 bases align to TRBD2. This CDR3 region has 17 residues. Germline loops: CDR1 SEHNR, CDR2 FQNEAQ (reference sequence). V dropped 5 bases and J dropped 5; count of bases not matched to a gene: 13. The CDR3 loop is CASSNPRGGGTTGELFF. The CDR3 nucleotides read TGTGCCAGCAGCAACCCTCGTGGCGGGGGGACTACCGGGGAGCTGTTTTTT.

The chain couples TRBV7-2 to TRBJ2-7; D unresolved. This CDR3 is built from 13 residues. Germline V lookup: CDR1 SGHTA, CDR2 FQGNSA. Trimming stripped 0 bases from V and 6 bases from J, with 9 bases between. This CDR3 reads CASSLALRGEQYF. CDR3 bases: TGTGCCAGCAGCTTAGCGTTACGCGGCGAGCAGTACTTC.

The chain employs TRBV12-3 or TRBV12-4 and TRBJ2-4; maybe TRBD2 (5 bases). Between the trimmed V and J ends, which lost 5 bases and 9 bases, there was a span of 14 bases. The CDR3 has 13 amino acids. The CDR3 loop reads CASSPAGEGIQYF. In nucleotides, the CDR3 is TGTGCCAGCAGTCCCGCCGGGGAAGGCATTCAGTACTTC.

This chain uses TRBV2 with TRBJ1-1; 10 nucleotides match TRBD1. Germline V lookup: CDR1 SNHLY, CDR2 FYNNEI. With V trimmed by 6 bases and J by 5 bases, 6 bases remained unmatched. The CDR3 loop spans 14 amino acids. CDR3 in DNA: TGTGCCAGCAGACCGGGACAGGGGATAACTGAAGCTTTCTTT. It is translated as CASRPGQGITEAFF. Supplemented by reference TRBV2 and TRBJ1-1, the full variable domain reads EPEVTQTPSHQVTQMGQEVILRCVPISNHLYFYWYRQILGQKVEFLVSFYNNEISEKSEIFDDQFSVERPDGSNFTLKIRSTKLEDSAMYFCASRPGQGITEAFFGQGTRLTVV.

This rearrangement joins TRBV7-9 to TRBJ2-7; TRBD2 might be the D (5 bases). Germline V CDR1 and CDR2: SEHNR, FQNEAQ (reference sequence). With 8 bases removed from V and 2 bases from J, the gap between germline ends came to 10 bases. CDR3 size: 12 residues. CDR3 nucleotide sequence: TGTGCCAGCGGGCGTAGCGCCTACGAGCAGTACTTC. Its protein is CASGRSAYEQYF.

In its sample, this clone was seen once. The CDR3 region is CASSLNNQETQYF. CDR3 bases: TGTGCCAGCAGCTTAAACAACCAAGAGACCCAGTACTTC. The chain recombines TRBV7-3 with TRBJ2-5, with no clear D. V lost 1 base, J lost 0 bases, and 3 bases lay in between. The V gene's germline CDR1 is SGHTA and CDR2 FQGTGA. This CDR3 is 13 amino acids long.